The rows below give T cell receptor beta chains drawn from one sample of a study of blood T cell repertoires in COVID-19. The method was immunoSEQ multiplex PCR; TCRdb's version includes in-frame clones alone and lacks a portion of them. The sample lists around 60,000 clones, about 88% seen once, with 3.9% in the top ten. Source material: peripheral blood. The receptors stem from an older man with acute or convalescent COVID-19. The CDR3 runs from the conserved cysteine through the conserved F or W. A D gene is named only where the DNA matches it firmly. A row's size may be missing; if present it is once, few, many or a size class.

size,D,J,V,CDR3,DNA
once,TRBD1,TRBJ1-2,TRBV7-8,CASSLGRGSPYGYTF,TGTGCCAGCAGCTTAGGCAGGGGGTCCCCCTATGGCTACACCTTC
.,.,TRBJ2-1,TRBV20-1,CSASGERAGNEQFF,TGCAGTGCTAGTGGGGAGAGGGCGGGAAATGAGCAGTTCTTC
once,TRBD1,TRBJ2-5,TRBV5-4,CASHRGQETQYF,TGTGCCAGCCACAGGGGTCAGGAGACCCAGTACTTC
.,.,TRBJ1-5,TRBV7-2,CASSPQRYSNQPQHF,TGTGCCAGCAGCCCCCAACGCTATAGCAATCAGCCCCAGCATTTT
.,TRBD1,TRBJ2-1,TRBV5-6,CASSRGAGQGLNEQFF,TGTGCCAGCAGCAGGGGCGCCGGACAGGGGTTGAATGAGCAGTTCTTC
.,.,TRBJ1-3,TRBV5-5,CASSAPAGRDFGSGNTIYF,TGTGCCAGCAGCGCGCCGGCGGGCCGTGACTTTGGCTCTGGAAACACCATATATTTT
.,.,TRBJ2-7,TRBV5-6,CASSLTSPYEQYF,TGTGCCAGCAGCCTCACTAGCCCCTACGAGCAGTACTTC
.,.,TRBJ1-3,TRBV27,CASSPWGRSGNTIYF,TGTGCCAGCTCCCCTTGGGGGCGCTCTGGAAACACCATATATTTT
once,TRBD1,TRBJ1-3,TRBV30,CAWRDRGLGNTIYF,TGTGCCTGGAGGGACAGGGGTTTGGGAAACACCATATATTTT
.,.,TRBJ2-7,TRBV7-2,CASSSPGLTSYEQYF,TGTGCCAGCAGCTCCCCGGGACTGACCTCCTACGAGCAGTACTTC
.,TRBD2,TRBJ2-3,TRBV6-4,CASSDEAGGTDTQYF,TGTGCCAGCAGTGACGAAGCGGGAGGCACAGATACGCAGTATTTT
.,.,TRBJ1-3,TRBV7-2,CASSPARGGSGNTIYF,TGTGCCAGCAGCCCGGCCCGAGGGGGCTCTGGAAACACCATATATTTT
.,.,TRBJ2-7,TRBV3-1/TRBV3-2,CASSQGTGISEQYF,TGTGCCAGCAGCCAAGGAACAGGGATCTCCGAGCAGTACTTC
.,.,TRBJ1-6,TRBV10-3,CAISDGGGGSPLHF,TGTGCCATCAGTGATGGAGGGGGGGGCTCACCCCTCCACTTT
.,TRBD2,TRBJ2-5,TRBV19,CASMGTSATWETQYF,TGTGCCAGTATGGGGACTAGCGCAACGTGGGAGACCCAGTACTTC
.,.,TRBJ2-3,TRBV28,CASSSRTGSSTDTQYF,TGTGCCAGCAGTTCCCGAACAGGTTCTAGCACAGATACGCAGTATTTT
.,.,TRBJ1-1,TRBV29-1,CSGQGGHGRPNTEAFF,TGCAGCGGCCAAGGGGGACACGGACGGCCGAACACTGAAGCTTTCTTT
.,.,TRBJ2-2,TRBV6-5,CASSYLGELFF,TGTGCCAGCAGTTACCTAGGGGAGCTGTTTTTT
.,.,TRBJ1-6,TRBV15,CATSRVGGGNSPLHF,TGTGCCACCAGCAGAGTGGGGGGTGGGAATTCACCCCTCCACTTT
.,.,TRBJ1-4,TRBV2,CASSEPIQVPKVFF,TGTGCCAGCAGTGAACCAATACAGGTGCCGAAGGTGTTTTTT
.,TRBD1,TRBJ1-6,TRBV5-1,CASSLSRGYNSPLHF,TGCGCCAGCAGCTTGTCCAGGGGGTATAATTCACCCCTCCACTTT
.,.,TRBJ2-2,TRBV6-2/TRBV6-3,CASSYRTANTGELFF,TGTGCCAGCAGTTATAGGACAGCGAACACCGGGGAGCTGTTTTTT
.,.,TRBJ2-7,TRBV29-1,CSVVLTASYEQYF,TGCAGCGTTGTGCTGACAGCCTCCTACGAGCAGTACTTC
.,TRBD1,TRBJ1-6,TRBV15,CATGGQGAYSNSPLHF,TGTGCCACCGGAGGACAGGGGGCCTATAGTAATTCACCCCTCCACTTT
.,.,TRBJ1-4,TRBV10-3,CAISPQVTSPEKLFF,TGTGCCATCAGTCCACAGGTAACCAGCCCTGAAAAACTGTTTTTT
.,TRBD1,TRBJ1-4,TRBV7-6,CASSLGQGVNEKLFF,TGTGCCAGCAGCCTCGGACAGGGGGTAAACGAAAAACTGTTTTTT
.,TRBD2,TRBJ2-2,TRBV6-6,CASMSGGFTGELFF,TGTGCCAGCATGAGCGGGGGTTTCACCGGGGAGCTGTTTTTT
.,.,TRBJ1-5,TRBV2,CASSAGGQPQHF,TGTGCCAGCAGTGCCGGGGGGCAGCCCCAGCATTTT
.,.,TRBJ2-2,TRBV6-2/TRBV6-3,CASSYSGNTGELFF,TGTGCCAGCAGTTATTCGGGAAACACCGGGGAGCTGTTTTTT